The rows below give T cell receptor beta chains drawn from one sample of a study of memory CD4+ T cells and cytomegalovirus serostatus. TCRdb's copy holds only in-frame clones and misses some; the assay was immunoSEQ multiplex PCR. The table lists roughly 45,000 clones, about 78% of them singletons. The sequencing sample was made of memory CD4+ T cells from blood. Every receptor here comes from an adult in good health and CMV-seronegative. The CDR3 runs from the conserved cysteine through the conserved F or W. A D gene is named only where the DNA matches it firmly. Expanded clones are given a class, and other clones once, few, many or no size at all.

>NA|NA|TRBJ1-2|TRBV28
CASWTAPQGVSNYGYTF
TGTGCCAGCTGGACAGCCCCCCAGGGAGTTTCTAACTATGGCTACACCTTC
>NA|NA|TRBJ1-6|TRBV7-2
CASSDSGRQWNSPLHF
TGTGCCAGCAGCGACTCGGGGCGCCAGTGGAATTCACCCCTCCACTTT
>NA|NA|TRBJ1-3|TRBV7-2
CASSLATGPSSGNTIYF
TGTGCCAGCAGCTTGGCTACAGGGCCTAGCTCTGGAAACACCATATATTTT
>NA|NA|TRBJ2-7|TRBV28
CASSLNRVSYEQYF
TGTGCCAGCAGTTTGAACAGGGTGTCCTACGAGCAGTACTTC
>NA|TRBD1|TRBJ1-2|TRBV4-2
CASSPGQGANYGYTF
TGTGCCAGCAGCCCCGGACAGGGGGCTAACTATGGCTACACCTTC
>NA|NA|TRBJ1-5|TRBV4-2
CASSQDRTAHQPQHF
TGTGCCAGCAGCCAAGATCGGACAGCCCATCAGCCCCAGCATTTT
>once|NA|TRBJ1-5|TRBV7-2
CASSLGGKINQPQHF
TGTGCCAGCAGCTTGGGGGGTAAGATCAATCAGCCCCAGCATTTT
>NA|NA|TRBJ2-2|TRBV5-8
CASSAYIPRVANTGELFF
TGTGCCAGCAGCGCCTATATTCCCAGGGTAGCGAACACCGGGGAGCTGTTTTTT
>NA|TRBD1|TRBJ1-2|TRBV14
CASRRGPYGYTF
TGTGCCAGCAGAAGGGGGCCCTATGGCTACACCTTC
>few|TRBD1|TRBJ1-5|TRBV2
CASSFTWTGPSNQPQHF
TGTGCCAGCAGTTTTACTTGGACAGGACCGAGCAATCAGCCCCAGCATTTT
>NA|NA|TRBJ2-2|TRBV5-6
CASWEMGGPNTGELFF
TGTGCCAGCTGGGAAATGGGGGGTCCGAACACCGGGGAGCTGTTTTTT
>NA|TRBD1|TRBJ1-1|TRBV4-1
CASSQALKGRGTEAFF
TGCGCCAGCAGCCAGGCACTGAAGGGCAGGGGGACTGAAGCTTTCTTT
>NA|NA|TRBJ2-5|TRBV5-5
CASSFSTGYQETQYF
TGTGCCAGCAGCTTTTCGACGGGGTACCAAGAGACCCAGTACTTC
>NA|NA|TRBJ2-7|TRBV18
CASSPPTAGAGDEQYF
TGTGCCAGCTCACCACCTACGGCGGGGGCTGGGGACGAGCAGTACTTC
>NA|TRBD2|TRBJ2-5|TRBV5-4
CASSLLQRGPDYETQYF
TGTGCCAGCAGCTTGTTGCAGCGGGGGCCCGATTATGAGACCCAGTACTTC
>NA|TRBD1|TRBJ1-1|TRBV4-3
CASSQESRGKTFF
TGCGCCAGCAGCCAAGAATCCAGGGGGAAAACTTTCTTT
>NA|TRBD2|TRBJ2-3|TRBV4-2
CASRRGVTDTQYF
TGTGCCAGCAGGCGGGGGGTCACAGATACGCAGTATTTT
>NA|NA|TRBJ2-1|TRBV28
CASSSFEGLGGLNEQFF
TGTGCCAGCAGTTCCTTTGAAGGGCTAGGGGGTCTCAATGAGCAGTTCTTC
>NA|NA|TRBJ2-7|TRBV28
CASSPQTARRYEQYF
TGTGCCAGCAGTCCCCAGACAGCCAGGAGGTACGAGCAGTACTTC
>medium-sized|NA|TRBJ1-5|TRBV10-3
CAISERQGSQPQHF
TGTGCCATCAGTGAGAGGCAGGGGAGTCAGCCCCAGCATTTT
>NA|NA|TRBJ2-7|TRBV28
CASSSLSRPSYEQYF
TGTGCCAGCAGCTCCTTGTCCAGGCCGTCCTACGAGCAGTACTTC
>NA|NA|TRBJ1-2|TRBV6-6
CASSSQGVGNYGYTF
TGTGCCAGCAGCTCACAGGGTGTCGGTAACTATGGCTACACCTTC
>NA|NA|TRBJ1-5|TRBV6-1
CASRLNTNSNQPQHF
TGTGCCAGCAGACTAAACACCAATAGCAATCAGCCCCAGCATTTT
>NA|TRBD1|TRBJ1-4|TRBV4-2
CASSQGGQARATNEKLFF
TGTGCCAGCAGCCAAGGGGGACAGGCGAGAGCAACTAATGAAAAACTGTTTTTT
>NA|NA|TRBJ1-1|TRBV29-1
CSLGGVGTEAFF
TGCAGCTTAGGGGGAGTTGGCACTGAAGCTTTCTTT
>once|NA|TRBJ2-7|TRBV7-8
CASSLVTGEQYF
TGTGCCAGCAGCTTAGTGACGGGGGAGCAGTACTTC
>NA|TRBD1|TRBJ1-2|TRBV6-1
CASSLDRGPYGYTF
TGTGCCAGCAGTCTGGACAGGGGGCCTTATGGCTACACCTTC
>medium-sized|NA|TRBJ1-6|TRBV2
CASSETGTRRNSPLHF
TGTGCCAGCAGTGAGACAGGCACCCGAAGAAATTCACCCCTCCACTTT
>NA|TRBD2|TRBJ2-5|TRBV7-3
CARGTSGGARETQYF
TGTGCCAGGGGGACTAGCGGGGGGGCGAGAGAGACCCAGTACTTC
>once|NA|TRBJ1-6|TRBV11-2
CASSSLARAMGNSPLHF
TGTGCCAGCAGCTCCCTGGCTAGGGCAATGGGGAATTCACCCCTCCACTTT
>NA|TRBD1|TRBJ2-7|TRBV7-2
CASSFSVTGDRQYF
TGTGCCAGCAGCTTTAGTGTTACAGGGGACCGGCAGTACTTC
>NA|TRBD2|TRBJ2-1|TRBV2
CASSEARGGRQFF
TGTGCCAGCAGTGAAGCGCGGGGGGGAAGGCAGTTCTTC
>NA|NA|TRBJ2-5|TRBV7-2
CASSLGAGEQTQYF
TGTGCCAGCAGCTTAGGGGCAGGGGAGCAGACCCAGTACTTC
>NA|NA|TRBJ1-5|TRBV4-3
CASSPGQWQPQHF
TGCGCCAGCAGCCCCGGACAGTGGCAGCCCCAGCATTTT
>few|TRBD1|TRBJ1-1|TRBV10-3
CAIRGQGDTEAFF
TGTGCCATCAGGGGGCAGGGGGACACTGAAGCTTTCTTT
>once|NA|TRBJ1-5|TRBV6-5
CASSVPNQPQHF
TGTGCCAGCAGCGTCCCCAATCAGCCCCAGCATTTT
>NA|TRBD1|TRBJ1-1|TRBV19
CASNDRGETFF
TGTGCCAGTAACGACAGGGGAGAAACTTTCTTT
>NA|NA|TRBJ1-2|TRBV7-2
CASSLGGGGRGYTF
TGTGCCAGCAGCTTAGGAGGCGGGGGGCGAGGCTACACCTTC
>once|NA|TRBJ2-5|TRBV19
CASSIRETQYF
TGTGCCAGTAGTATAAGAGAGACCCAGTACTTC
>NA|NA|TRBJ1-6|TRBV7-3
CASSSTGREDSPLHF
TGTGCCAGCAGCTCTACAGGGAGGGAGGATTCACCCCTCCACTTT
>few|NA|TRBJ2-2|TRBV5-1
CASSWATDNTGELFF
TGCGCCAGCAGCTGGGCGACAGATAACACCGGGGAGCTGTTTTTT
>NA|NA|TRBJ2-2|TRBV19
CASSIVQTTGELFF
TGTGCCAGTAGTATAGTACAGACCACCGGGGAGCTGTTTTTT
>few|TRBD1|TRBJ1-6|TRBV4-2
CASSPGQGSMHSPLHF
TGTGCCAGCAGCCCGGGACAGGGGTCGATGCATTCACCCCTCCACTTT
>once|NA|TRBJ2-4|TRBV7-6
CASSLNPFENIQYF
TGTGCCAGCAGCCTCAACCCGTTCGAAAACATTCAGTACTTC
>NA|NA|TRBJ1-4|TRBV6-5
CASRATGRNEKLFF
TGTGCCAGCAGAGCGACAGGAAGGAATGAAAAACTGTTTTTT
>once|TRBD1|TRBJ1-6|TRBV2
CASSDAGQGRTYNSPLHF
TGTGCCAGCAGTGATGCGGGACAGGGAAGGACCTATAATTCACCCCTCCACTTT